Shown below are 11 T cell receptor beta chains from a single sample sequenced in a study of T cells in Graves' hyperthyroidism and ophthalmopathy. Amplification of TCR beta CDR3 regions used RNA as the template. When the TCR CDR3 underwent first-round RT-PCR, the HTBI primer set was used. TCRdb fed the multiplex PCR reads into MiXCR, producing one record per CDR3 protein. This sample yields approximately 560,000 distinct CDR3 sequences, of which about 43% are seen a single time; 8.2% belongs to the top ten. Material: peripheral blood or thyroid tissue (not recorded which). Receptor source: a young woman with Graves' hyperthyroidism.

V is TRBV20-1 and J is TRBJ1-5; 8 bases agree with TRBD1. The V segment lost 5 bases and the J segment 2 bases; nucleotides outside the gene matches: 14. The germline V gene has CDR1 DFQATT and CDR2 SNEGSKA (reference sequence). The CDR3 runs to 17 residues. This chain's CDR3 is CSASIFPGQARNQPQHF. The CDR3 DNA sequence: TGCAGTGCTTCCATTTTCCCGGGACAGGCCCGCAATCAGCCCCAGCATTTT.

This clonotype was seen only a few times. At one end the junction does not follow the germline gene, possibly because of a read error. This rearrangement joins TRBV7-8 to TRBJ1-1; no firm D call. The germline CDR1 and CDR2 sequences are SGHVS and FQNEAQ. The CDR3 sequence is 14 residues long. This chain's CDR3 is CASSQGAGLGEAFF. The CDR3 DNA is TGCGCCAGCAGCCAAGGCGCGGGGTTGGGTGAAGCTTTCTTT.

This rearrangement joins TRBV19 to TRBJ1-2, with D possibly matching TRBD1 (5 bases). The CDR3 has 13 residues. The germline gives CDR1 LNHDA, CDR2 SQIVND (reference sequence). Trimming took 6 bases from V and 8 from J, leaving 16 bases between them. This CDR3 is CASRTTELPGYTF. CDR3 coding DNA: TGTGCCAGTAGGACGACAGAGCTGCCCGGCTACACCTTC.

Concerning this clonotype itself: A much larger clone sits a single nucleotide away, making a read error possible. The rearrangement links TRBV29-1 to TRBJ1-2; possibly TRBD1 for D (5 bases). Germline CDR1 and CDR2: SQVTM and ANQGSEA. This CDR3 has 11 residues. The CDR3 is CSFDSNYGYTF. DNA for the CDR3: TGCAGCTTTGACAGTAACTATGGCTACACCTTC.

The chain has TRBV7-3 and TRBJ1-1; 8 bases agree with TRBD1. Germline values: CDR1 SGHTA, CDR2 FQGTGA. The CDR3 extends over 14 amino acids. V lost 7 bases, J lost 4 bases, and 8 bases stayed unmatched. The CDR3 sequence is CASTLQGAPTEAFF. CDR3 bases: TGTGCCAGCACTCTCCAGGGGGCGCCCACTGAAGCTTTCTTT.

A single count supports this clonotype. This rearrangement joins TRBV7-9 to TRBJ1-5; 11 nucleotides align to TRBD1. The CDR3 spans 15 residues. Losses at the gene ends were 5 bases for V and 5 bases for J; bases not matched to a gene: 5. CDR1 and CDR2 from the germline V gene are SEHNR and FQNEAQ (reference sequence). The CDR3 spells CASSTDRGRDQPQHF. In DNA form, the CDR3 reads TGTGCCAGCAGCACGGACAGGGGGCGTGATCAGCCCCAGCATTTT.

This clonotype occurred a few times. The chain joins TRBV2 to TRBJ2-7; D gene uncertain. There are 13 residues in the CDR3. Germline V gene sequence: CDR1 SNHLY, CDR2 FYNNEI. V gave up 6 bases and J gave up 3 bases, with 12 bases separating them. For the CDR3, the DNA is TGTGCCAGCAGACAACCGAGTGGCTACGAGCAGTACTTC. This encodes CASRQPSGYEQYF.

The J gene is TRBJ2-5, the V gene TRBV4-3, with D perhaps matching TRBD1 (5 bases). The germline V gene encodes CDR1 LGHNA and CDR2 YSLEER. V lost 1 base and J 5 bases, leaving 14 bases between the germline ends. This CDR3 region has 15 residues. The chain's CDR3 is CASSQGQFGSETQYF. CDR3 DNA: TGCGCCAGCAGCCAAGGACAGTTTGGTTCGGAGACCCAGTACTTC.

The CDR3 here is CASSFQQGRTEAFF. For the CDR3, the DNA is TGTGCCAGCAGCTTCCAACAGGGGCGAACTGAAGCTTTCTTT. V is TRBV7-6 and J is TRBJ1-1; TRBD1 aligns across 7 bases. V shed 3 bases and J 5 bases; nucleotides not matched to a gene: 6. In germline, CDR1 is SGHVS, CDR2 FNYEAQ. This CDR3 contains 14 residues.

Turning to this clonotype: One end of the junction varies from germline; a read error may be responsible. The gene calls are TRBV25-1 and TRBJ1-2, with TRBD1 matching over 10 bases. Germline V CDR1 and CDR2: MGHDK, SYGVNS. There are 17 residues in the CDR3. The CDR3 region is CASSDPLAGQGFSGHTF. CDR3 nucleotide sequence: TGTGCCAGCAGTGACCCTCTCGCGGGACAGGGGTTCAGTGGCCACACCTTC.

The rearrangement joins TRBV29-1 to TRBJ1-2; TRBD1 matches 9 bases. The CDR3 sequence is 12 residues long. Germline-derived CDR1 and CDR2 are SQVTM and ANQGSEA. With V trimmed by 8 bases and J by 4 bases, 5 bases remained unmatched. The DNA of the CDR3 is TGCAGCCTAACAGGGGGCGCCTATGGCTACACCTTC. It yields the protein CSLTGGAYGYTF.